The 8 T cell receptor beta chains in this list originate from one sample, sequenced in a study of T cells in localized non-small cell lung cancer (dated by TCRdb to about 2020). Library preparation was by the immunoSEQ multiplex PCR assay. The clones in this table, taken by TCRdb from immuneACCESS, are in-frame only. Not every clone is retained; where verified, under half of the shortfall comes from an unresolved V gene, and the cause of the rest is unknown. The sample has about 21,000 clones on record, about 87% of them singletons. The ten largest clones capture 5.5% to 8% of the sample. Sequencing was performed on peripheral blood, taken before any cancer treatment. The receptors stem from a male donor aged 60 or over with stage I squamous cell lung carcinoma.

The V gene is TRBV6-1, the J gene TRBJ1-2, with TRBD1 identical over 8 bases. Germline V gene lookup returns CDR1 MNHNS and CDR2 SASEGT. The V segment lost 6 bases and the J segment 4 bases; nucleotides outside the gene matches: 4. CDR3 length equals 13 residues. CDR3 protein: CASRVTGGYGYTF. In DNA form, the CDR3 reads TGTGCCAGCAGGGTAACAGGGGGCTATGGCTACACCTTC.

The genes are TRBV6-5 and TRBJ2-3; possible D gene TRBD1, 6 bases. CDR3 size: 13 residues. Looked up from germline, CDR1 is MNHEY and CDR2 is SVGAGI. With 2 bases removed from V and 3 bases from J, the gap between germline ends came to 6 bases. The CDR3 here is CASSYDRTDTQYF. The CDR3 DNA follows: TGTGCCAGCAGTTACGACAGGACAGATACGCAGTATTTT.

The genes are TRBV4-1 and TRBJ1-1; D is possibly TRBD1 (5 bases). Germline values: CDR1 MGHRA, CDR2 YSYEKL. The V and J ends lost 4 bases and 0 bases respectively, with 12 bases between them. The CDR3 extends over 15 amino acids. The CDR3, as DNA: TGCGCCAGCAGCCGCTCCACGGGGGTGAACACTGAAGCTTTCTTT. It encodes CASSRSTGVNTEAFF.

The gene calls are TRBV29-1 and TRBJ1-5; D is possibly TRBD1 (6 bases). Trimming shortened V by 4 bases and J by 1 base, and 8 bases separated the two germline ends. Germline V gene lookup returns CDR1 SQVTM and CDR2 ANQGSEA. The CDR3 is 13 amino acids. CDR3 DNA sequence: TGCAGCGTTGCGGGGGCGAGCAATCAGCCCCAGCATTTT. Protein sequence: CSVAGASNQPQHF.

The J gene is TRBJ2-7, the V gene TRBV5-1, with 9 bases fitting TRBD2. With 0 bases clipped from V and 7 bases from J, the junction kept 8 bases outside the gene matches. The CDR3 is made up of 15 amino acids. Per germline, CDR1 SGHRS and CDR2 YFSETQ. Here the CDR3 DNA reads TGCGCCAGCAGCTTGGGTTTAGCGGGGGTGGAAGAGCAGTACTTC. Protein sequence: CASSLGLAGVEEQYF. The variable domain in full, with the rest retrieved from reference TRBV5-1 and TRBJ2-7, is KAGVTQTPRYLIKTRGQQVTLSCSPISGHRSVSWYQQTPGQGLQFLFEYFSETQRNKGNFPGRFSGRQFSNSRSEMNVSTLELGDSALYLCASSLGLAGVEEQYFGPGTRLTVT.

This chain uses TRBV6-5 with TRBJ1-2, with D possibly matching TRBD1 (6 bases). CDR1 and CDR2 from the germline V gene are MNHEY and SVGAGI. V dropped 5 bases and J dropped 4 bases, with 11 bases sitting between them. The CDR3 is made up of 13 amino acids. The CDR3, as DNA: TGTGCCAGCAGTATGACAGGAGTCTATGGCTACACCTTC. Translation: CASSMTGVYGYTF.

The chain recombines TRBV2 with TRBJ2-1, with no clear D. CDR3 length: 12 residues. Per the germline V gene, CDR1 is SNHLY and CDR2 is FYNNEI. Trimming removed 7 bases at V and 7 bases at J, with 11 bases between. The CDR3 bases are TGTGCCAGCACTGTAGGTGGGAATGAGCAGTTCTTC. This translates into CASTVGGNEQFF.

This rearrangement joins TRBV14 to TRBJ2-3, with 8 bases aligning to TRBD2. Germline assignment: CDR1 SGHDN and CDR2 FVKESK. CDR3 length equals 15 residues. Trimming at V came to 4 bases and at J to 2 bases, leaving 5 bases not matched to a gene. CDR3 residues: CASSRQLAATDTQYF. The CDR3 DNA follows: TGTGCCAGCAGCCGTCAACTAGCGGCCACAGATACGCAGTATTTT.